Presented here are 30 T cell receptor beta chains from one specimen sequenced in a study of neoadjuvant anti-PD-1 for oral cavity cancer (dated by TCRdb to the early 2020s). Library preparation was by the immunoSEQ multiplex PCR assay. Imported from immuneACCESS, the table was reduced by TCRdb to in-frame sequences with V and J called. These copies leave out some clones; in studies compared against another copy, an unresolved V gene accounts for under half, and the cause of the remainder is not known. This sample gives approximately 74,000 clones in total; approximately 80% of them show up just once. Around 3% of the sample lies in the top ten. Per the publication, the time point label means: before neoadjuvant nivolumab. Sequencing used PBMCs, obtained before nivolumab (anti-PD-1) treatment. Source of these receptors: a person aged 40 to 85 with oral cavity squamous cell carcinoma.

This clone turned up a few times. The J gene is TRBJ1-1, the V gene TRBV2; D gene uncertain. The germline V gene has CDR1 SNHLY and CDR2 FYNNEI. The CDR3 runs to 13 residues. V shed 4 bases and J shed 1 base, with 7 bases lying between them. CDR3 sequence: CASSVGENTEAFF. CDR3 sequence (DNA): TGTGCCAGCAGTGTCGGGGAGAACACTGAAGCTTTCTTT.

The CDR3 sequence: CASSLLPTSGAYEQYF. CDR3 sequence (DNA): TGCGCCAGCAGCTTGCTACCTACTAGCGGAGCCTACGAGCAGTACTTC. The rearrangement links TRBV5-1 to TRBJ2-7, with 8 nucleotides matching TRBD2. Germline V gene data show CDR1 as SGHRS and CDR2 as YFSETQ. The CDR3 is made up of 16 amino acids. V lost 1 base, J lost 2 bases, and 8 bases stayed unmatched. Supplemented by reference TRBV5-1 and TRBJ2-7, the full variable domain reads KAGVTQTPRYLIKTRGQQVTLSCSPISGHRSVSWYQQTPGQGLQFLFEYFSETQRNKGNFPGRFSGRQFSNSRSEMNVSTLELGDSALYLCASSLLPTSGAYEQYFGPGTRLTVT.

This sequence joins TRBV5-1 and TRBJ1-1; no clear D. V was shortened by 2 bases and J by 6 bases, with 17 bases between the two germline ends. This CDR3 has 15 amino acids. CDR1 SGHRS and CDR2 YFSETQ come from the germline V gene. The CDR3 loop is CASSLQPRADAEAFF. CDR3 bases: TGCGCCAGCAGCTTACAGCCCCGGGCGGACGCTGAAGCTTTCTTT.

V is TRBV7-2 and J is TRBJ2-5, with unresolved D. Germline V gives CDR1 SGHTA, CDR2 FQGNSA. V was trimmed by 3 bases and J by 3 bases, leaving 11 bases between them. The CDR3 runs to 14 residues. As DNA, the CDR3 is TGTGCCAGCAGCTTTTACGCTGGAAAAGAGACCCAGTACTTC. Amino acid sequence: CASSFYAGKETQYF.

This CDR3 is CSVDSRRSSYNEQFF. In nucleotides, the CDR3 is TGCAGCGTTGACTCCCGACGGAGCTCCTACAATGAGCAGTTCTTC. This rearrangement joins TRBV29-1 to TRBJ2-1; D not resolved. Germline V gives CDR1 SQVTM, CDR2 ANQGSEA. Trimming removed 3 bases at V and 0 bases at J, with 12 bases between. This CDR3 is built from 15 residues.

The CDR3 DNA is TGTGCCTGGAGTACCAGGGGGCGAACCGGGGAGCTGTTTTTT. Amino acid sequence: CAWSTRGRTGELFF. The genes are TRBV30 and TRBJ2-2, with 8 bases matching TRBD1. V lost 2 bases and J lost 5; bases outside the gene matches: 4. The CDR3 covers 14 residues. Germline loops: CDR1 GTSNPN, CDR2 SVGIG (reference sequence).

This clone showed up just a few times. The V gene is TRBV9, the J gene TRBJ2-4, with D possibly TRBD1 on 6 matching bases. Germline V gene lookup returns CDR1 SGDLS and CDR2 YYNGEE. CDR3 length: 14 residues. Trimming pared 4 bases from V and 6 bases from J, leaving 14 bases between. The CDR3 sequence is CASSLAGVANIQYF. As DNA, the CDR3 is TGTGCCAGCAGCCTTGCAGGGGTAGCAAACATTCAGTACTTC.

The V gene is TRBV2, the J gene TRBJ2-6; TRBD2 might be the D (6 bases). There are 16 residues in the CDR3. Germline lookup yields CDR1 SNHLY and CDR2 FYNNEI. Deletions cut 7 bases from V and 0 bases from J, with 13 bases between. Here the CDR3 reads CASTYAGGSGANVLTF. The CDR3 DNA reads TGTGCCAGCACCTATGCCGGGGGCTCTGGGGCCAACGTCCTGACTTTC.

V is TRBV6-1 and J is TRBJ2-7, with D possibly called TRBD1 or TRBD2 (5 bases each). Deletions cut 9 bases from V and 1 base from J, with 16 bases between. Germline CDR1 and CDR2: MNHNS and SASEGT. This CDR3 region has 14 residues. The CDR3 here is CASTWGTASYEQYF. The CDR3 region has the DNA TGTGCCAGTACCTGGGGGACCGCTTCCTACGAGCAGTACTTC.

V usage is TRBV7-8 and J usage is TRBJ2-5, with 10 bases lining up with TRBD2. CDR1 and CDR2 from the germline V gene are SGHVS and FQNEAQ. Germline trimming cut 2 bases from V and 0 bases from J; bases unmatched to any gene: 3. The CDR3 length is 16 residues. CDR3 in amino acids: CASSLSGLAYQETQYF. The CDR3 DNA follows: TGTGCCAGCAGCTTATCGGGACTAGCGTACCAAGAGACCCAGTACTTC.

This chain joins TRBV2 and TRBJ2-7; weak D call: TRBD1 (6 bases). The CDR3 runs 15 residues. V lost 3 bases and J 0 bases, leaving 12 bases between the germline ends. Germline CDR1 reads SNHLY; CDR2 reads FYNNEI. The DNA for the CDR3 is TGTGCCAGCAGTGATCGACAGGTTTACTCCTACGAGCAGTACTTC. Residues: CASSDRQVYSYEQYF. Together with reference TRBV2 and TRBJ2-7, the CDR3 gives the full variable domain: EPEVTQTPSHQVTQMGQEVILRCVPISNHLYFYWYRQILGQKVEFLVSFYNNEISEKSEIFDDQFSVERPDGSNFTLKIRSTKLEDSAMYFCASSDRQVYSYEQYFGPGTRLTVT.

The J gene is TRBJ2-7, the V gene TRBV29-1, with 7 bases lining up with TRBD1. The V and J ends lost 7 bases and 5 bases, in that order; junction bases with no gene match: 5. The CDR3 is 11 residues long. CDR1 is SQVTM, CDR2 ANQGSEA, per germline. The CDR3 bases are TGCAGCGCCGGGACAGTAAACGAGCAGTACTTC. Translating gives CSAGTVNEQYF.

In its sample, this clone was seen once. The V gene is TRBV6-1, the J gene TRBJ2-7; D remains ambiguous. CDR1 MNHNS and CDR2 SASEGT come from the germline V gene. This CDR3 region has 15 residues. Trimming pared 1 base from V and 6 bases from J, leaving 16 bases between. The DNA of the CDR3 is TGTGCCAGCAGTGAAGGCGGTCCCGGAGTATCCGAGCAGTACTTC. As protein: CASSEGGPGVSEQYF.

This chain links TRBV6-1 with TRBJ2-3; 7 nucleotides align to TRBD2. The ends lost 6 bases at V and 6 bases at J; junction bases unmatched: 9. The V gene's germline CDR1 is MNHNS and CDR2 SASEGT. The CDR3 spans 14 residues. The CDR3, as DNA: TGTGCCAGCAGACTTAGCGGGCCGGCCGATACGCAGTATTTT. Translated: CASRLSGPADTQYF.

The rearrangement joins TRBV6-6 to TRBJ1-4; D unclear. The germline V gene encodes CDR1 MNHNY and CDR2 SVGAGI (reference sequence). The CDR3 sequence is 13 residues long. The CDR3 bases are TGTGGTACTCTGGCTGCAACTAATGAAAAACTGTTTTTT. This sequence encodes CGTLAATNEKLFF.

The chain couples TRBV7-6 to TRBJ2-7; TRBD2 might be the D (6 bases). CDR1 and CDR2 from the germline V gene are SGHVS and FNYEAQ. Trimming removed 0 bases at V and 2 bases at J, with 14 bases between. The CDR3 contains 16 residues. Written as DNA, the CDR3 is TGTGCCAGCAGCTTAGCGCAGGCGGGATCAACCTACGAGCAGTACTTC. Amino acids: CASSLAQAGSTYEQYF.

This clone ranks as medium-sized. This chain joins TRBV11-3 and TRBJ2-2; 9 bases align to TRBD1. The CDR3 length is 15 residues. In germline, CDR1 is SGHNT, CDR2 YENEEA. Trimming removed 3 bases from V and 5 bases from J; junction bases left unmatched: 4. The CDR3 coding sequence is TGTGCCAGCAGCTTGGACAGGGGAGGAACCGGGGAGCTGTTTTTT. Residues: CASSLDRGGTGELFF.

V gene TRBV4-1 combines with J gene TRBJ2-2, with D hard to call. Trimming shortened V by 0 bases and J by 5 bases, and 13 bases separated the two germline ends. The length of the CDR3 is 16 residues. Germline CDR1 is MGHRA and CDR2 is YSYEKL. Written as DNA, the CDR3 is TGCGCCAGCAGCCAAGAAGAGAATAGTTTAACCGGGGAGCTGTTTTTT. Its translation is CASSQEENSLTGELFF.

The chain joins TRBV29-1 to TRBJ1-2; maybe TRBD1 (5 bases). Germline V gene data show CDR1 as SQVTM and CDR2 as ANQGSEA. The V gene lost 0 bases and the J gene lost 2 bases, with 7 bases spanning the gap. The CDR3 covers 13 residues. CDR3 protein: CSVEDDRNYGYTF. The CDR3 region has the DNA TGCAGCGTTGAAGACGACAGAAACTATGGCTACACCTTC.

V is TRBV11-2 and J is TRBJ1-4; TRBD1 might be the D (5 bases). Germline V gene lookup returns CDR1 SGHAT and CDR2 FQNNGV. The CDR3 runs 15 residues. V lost 1 base and J lost 4, with 10 bases in between. In DNA, the CDR3 is TGTGCCAGCAGCTTAGTACGGGGCCTTAATGAAAAACTGTTTTTT. This codes for CASSLVRGLNEKLFF.

This sequence joins TRBV6-5 and TRBJ2-1; D is ambiguous. Germline assignment: CDR1 MNHEY and CDR2 SVGAGI. V was pared by 4 bases and J by 0 bases, with 13 bases between. The CDR3 sequence is 16 residues long. CDR3 sequence (DNA): TGTGCCAGCAGTTCCGAGCTTAGGAGCTCCTACAATGAGCAGTTCTTC. It codes for CASSSELRSSYNEQFF.

The J gene is TRBJ1-2, the V gene TRBV7-9; D not resolved. Germline assignment: CDR1 SEHNR and CDR2 FQNEAQ (reference sequence). Deletions cut 5 bases from V and 7 bases from J, with 14 bases between. CDR3 length: 13 residues. The CDR3 reads CASSPQPGPGYTF. The CDR3 DNA reads as TGTGCCAGCAGCCCTCAGCCAGGACCTGGCTACACCTTC.

The chain carries TRBV9 and TRBJ2-3, with D unclear. Trimming cost V 0 bases and J 3 bases, with 11 bases left between them. This CDR3 has 15 amino acids. Germline assignment: CDR1 SGDLS and CDR2 YYNGEE. The CDR3 DNA is TGTGCCAGCAGCGTAGAAACAGTTGATACAGATACGCAGTATTTT. This encodes CASSVETVDTDTQYF.

This clone was observed a single time. V gene TRBV7-2 combines with J gene TRBJ1-5; weak D call: TRBD1 (6 bases). V shed 5 bases and J shed 3 bases, with 14 bases lying between them. Germline loops: CDR1 SGHTA, CDR2 FQGNSA. The CDR3 is 15 residues long. This chain's CDR3 is CASSQDSISNQPQHF. The DNA of the CDR3 is TGTGCCAGCAGCCAGGACAGCATCTCCAATCAGCCCCAGCATTTT. Full variable domain (missing parts from reference TRBV7-2 and TRBJ1-5): GAGVSQSPSNKVTEKGKDVELRCDPISGHTALYWYRQSLGQGLEFLIYFQGNSAPDKSGLPSDRFSAERTGGSVSTLTIQRTQQEDSAVYLCASSQDSISNQPQHFGDGTRLSIL.

The rearrangement joins TRBV11-3 to TRBJ2-3, with 10 positions matching TRBD2. Germline V gene data show CDR1 as SGHNT and CDR2 as YENEEA. The CDR3 extends over 16 amino acids. V gave up 1 base and J gave up 4 bases; unmatched junction bases: 5. Here the CDR3 DNA reads TGTGCCAGCAGCTTAGGACTAGCGGGCTTGGCAGATACGCAGTATTTT. Residues: CASSLGLAGLADTQYF.

The chain combines TRBV4-1 with TRBJ1-4, with TRBD1 identical over 7 bases. CDR3 length equals 18 residues. CDR1 and CDR2 (germline): MGHRA, YSYEKL. Trimming cost V 4 bases and J 0 bases; bases outside gene matches: 11. The CDR3 here is CASSRTPGQSATNEKLFF. The DNA for the CDR3 is TGCGCCAGCAGCCGAACTCCGGGACAGAGTGCAACTAATGAAAAACTGTTTTTT.

Note on this clone: The junction shows a germline mismatch at one end, possibly a read error. This chain connects TRBV7-7 to TRBJ2-1, with TRBD2 matching 7 bases. The CDR3 sequence is 15 residues long. The germline gives CDR1 SSHAT, CDR2 FNYEAQ (reference sequence). CDR3 amino acids: CASSPTSAEYNEQFF. CDR3 bases: TGTGCTAGCAGCCCTACTAGCGCAGAGTACAATGAGCAGTTCTTC.

This clone showed up just once. The chain couples TRBV4-1 to TRBJ2-2; 9 bases align to TRBD2. This CDR3 comprises 19 residues. V lost 4 bases to trimming and J lost 4 bases; unmatched junction nucleotides: 16. Germline CDR1 MGHRA, CDR2 YSYEKL. The CDR3 is CASSRRGSLAGEVTGELFF. The CDR3 bases are TGCGCCAGCAGCCGCCGGGGATCGTTAGCGGGAGAGGTCACCGGGGAGCTGTTTTTT.

The chain links TRBV25-1 to TRBJ1-1, with D possibly being TRBD1 (5 bases). V lost 7 bases, J lost 1 base, and 13 bases lay in between. Germline V gene data show CDR1 as MGHDK and CDR2 as SYGVNS. The length of the CDR3 is 14 residues. CDR3 sequence: CASNTGTTNTEAFF. The CDR3 nucleotides are TGTGCCAGCAATACAGGTACTACGAACACTGAAGCTTTCTTT. The full variable domain, its missing parts supplied by reference TRBV25-1 and TRBJ1-1, is EADIYQTPRYLVIGTGKKITLECSQTMGHDKMYWYQQDPGMELHLIHYSYGVNSTEKGDLSSESTVSRIRTEHFPLTLESARPSHTSQYLCASNTGTTNTEAFFGQGTRLTVV.

The chain employs TRBV13 and TRBJ2-5, with 10 bases matching TRBD2. V shed 1 base, J shed 2 bases, and the junction held 7 bases outside the gene matches. This CDR3 contains 17 residues. Germline V CDR1 and CDR2: PRHDT, FYEKMQ (reference sequence). CDR3 loop: CASSLVGLAGDQETQYF. The CDR3 DNA follows: TGTGCCAGCAGCTTAGTAGGGCTAGCGGGAGATCAAGAGACCCAGTACTTC.